Listed below are T cell receptor beta chains from one sample, sequenced in a study of response to subunit inactivated influenza vaccine. TCRdb analysed the RT-PCR reads with MiXCR anew, one entry per CDR3 protein. Counted here are about 520,000 distinct CDR3 sequences, over 25% occurring once; the ten biggest clones make up under 2.5%. The specimen was CD4+ T cells sorted from PBMCs, collected about 5 days after vaccination. The origin of the receptors is a man aged 50 or older who received an inactivated influenza vaccine. The CDR3 runs from the conserved cysteine through the conserved F or W. D genes are given only for firm matches. The size field is filled for only some rows; it gives once, few, many or a size class.

d_gene	v_gene	abundance	j_gene	CDR3nt	CDR3aa
-	TRBV5-5	few	TRBJ2-5	TGTGCCAGCAGCTTGGTATTGGGGCTGCGAGAGACCCAGTACTTC	CASSLVLGLRETQYF
-	TRBV12-3/TRBV12-4	once	TRBJ2-1	TGTGCCAGCAGTTTGGGCCTCGGGGTCGAGCAGTTCTTC	CASSLGLGVEQFF
TRBD2	TRBV20-1	-	TRBJ2-7	TGCAGTGCTAGGCCCCTAAAGACTAGCGCAAATTCCTACGAGCAGTACTTC	CSARPLKTSANSYEQYF
-	TRBV12-3/TRBV12-4	many	TRBJ2-1	TGTGCCAGCCGACTGACAGGGGGACTAGCAAATGAGCAGTTCTTC	CASRLTGGLANEQFF
-	TRBV28	-	TRBJ1-5	TGTGCCACGACTAGCAATCAGCCCCAGCATTTT	CATTSNQPQHF
TRBD2	TRBV9	-	TRBJ2-1	TGTGCCAGCAGCTCTCCAATCTCCCTAGCGGGGGCTTACAATGAGCAGTTCTTC	CASSSPISLAGAYNEQFF
-	TRBV7-2	-	TRBJ2-5	TGTGCCAGCAGCTTAGCACAAGCCCAAGAGACCCAGTACTTC	CASSLAQAQETQYF
-	TRBV20-1	-	TRBJ2-1	TGCAGTGCTAGGGTTACACAGGGCAGCTCCTACAATGAGCAGTTCTTC	CSARVTQGSSYNEQFF
-	TRBV9	-	TRBJ1-5	TGTGCCAGCAGCGTAGGTGACGGGGAACCCCAGCATTTT	CASSVGDGEPQHF
-	TRBV29-1	few	TRBJ1-2	TGCAGCGTTGACTCAGGGGTCTATGGCTACACCTTC	CSVDSGVYGYTF
-	TRBV5-1	-	TRBJ2-3	TGCGCCAGCAGCGATGGACAGACGGGTACGCAGTATTTT	CASSDGQTGTQYF
TRBD1	TRBV29-1	-	TRBJ2-7	TGCAGCGTAAAATCTCCGGGACAGCTCCTTAACGAGCAGTACTTC	CSVKSPGQLLNEQYF
-	TRBV6-2/TRBV6-3	-	TRBJ2-6	TGTGCCAGCAGACCGCCCGGCTCTGGGGCCAACGTCCTGACTTTC	CASRPPGSGANVLTF
-	TRBV18	once	TRBJ2-3	TGTGCCAGCTCACCTGCCAATTCAGATACGCAGTATTTT	CASSPANSDTQYF
-	TRBV3-1	-	TRBJ2-1	TGTGCCAGCAGCCAAACGGGGGGCGTGGGTGAGCAGTTCTTC	CASSQTGGVGEQFF
-	TRBV29-1	few	TRBJ2-7	TGCAGCGTTGGGGGGGGACAGACCGGTATGTACGAGCAGTACTTC	CSVGGGQTGMYEQYF
TRBD2	TRBV20-1	-	TRBJ2-1	TGCAGTGCGGTGGGCAGCGGGGGAGGCCCCAATGAGCAGTTCTTC	CSAVGSGGGPNEQFF
-	TRBV20-1	many	TRBJ2-7	TGCAGTGCTAGGGACGGAAGCTCCTACGAGCAGTACTTC	CSARDGSSYEQYF
-	TRBV6-1	-	TRBJ2-7	TGTGCCAGCACCGGAGGGGGGGTCCGGACCTACGAGCAGTACTTC	CASTGGGVRTYEQYF
TRBD2	TRBV20-1	few	TRBJ2-7	TGCAGTGCTTCTCATCCTGGCGGGGGTGCTTCCTACGAGCAGTACTTC	CSASHPGGGASYEQYF
TRBD1	TRBV13	-	TRBJ2-7	TGTGCCAGCAGCTTGGACAGGGGGTTCTCCTACGAGCAGTACTTC	CASSLDRGFSYEQYF
-	TRBV20-1	few	TRBJ2-7	TGCAGTGCTAGAAGTCCCACAGGGCGGTACGAGCAGTACTTC	CSARSPTGRYEQYF
TRBD1	TRBV7-2	-	TRBJ1-3	TGTGCCAGCAGCCCATCCGGGACAGGGTCCGGAAACACCATATATTTT	CASSPSGTGSGNTIYF
TRBD2	TRBV5-1	few	TRBJ2-7	TGCGCCAGCAGCTCGGGGACTAGCGGAATAACGTACGAGCAGTACTTC	CASSSGTSGITYEQYF
-	TRBV20-1	-	TRBJ1-5	TGCAGTGCCCTAACCCGGACAGAGGACAATCAGCCCCAGCATTTT	CSALTRTEDNQPQHF
-	TRBV4-3	few	TRBJ1-2	TGCGCCAGCAGCCCTGAAGGTACGGGGATTGGTGGCTACACCTTC	CASSPEGTGIGGYTF
TRBD2	TRBV12-3/TRBV12-4	many	TRBJ2-1	TGTGCCAGCGAGACTAGCGGGTACAATGAGCAGTTCTTC	CASETSGYNEQFF
TRBD1	TRBV30	-	TRBJ2-2	TGTGCCTTGCCGGGACAGGGGGACACCGGGGAGCTGTTTTTT	CALPGQGDTGELFF
TRBD2	TRBV29-1	-	TRBJ2-1	TGCAGCGTTGATAGGAGCGGGGGTAATGAGCAGTTCTTC	CSVDRSGGNEQFF
-	TRBV7-2	-	TRBJ2-3	TGTGCCAGCAGCTCCGGACGGGCAGATACGCAGTATTTT	CASSSGRADTQYF
-	TRBV11-2	few	TRBJ1-4	TGTGCCAGCAGCGAAGGGGAAAAACTGTTTTTT	CASSEGEKLFF
-	TRBV7-9	few	TRBJ1-5	TGTGCCAGCAGCATGAGCCGTGGGGGCAATCAGCCCCAGCATTTT	CASSMSRGGNQPQHF
-	TRBV20-1	-	TRBJ2-7	TGCAGTGCTAGAGATAGGATCCTGACCTACGAGCAGTACTTC	CSARDRILTYEQYF
-	TRBV6-2/TRBV6-3	-	TRBJ2-5	TGTGCCAGCAGTTACCCCCGTGACGCAGACCAAGAGACCCAGTACTTC	CASSYPRDADQETQYF
-	TRBV5-1	many	TRBJ2-1	TGCGCCAGCAGCCTTGGAGGCGGCAGATACAATGAGCAGTTCTTC	CASSLGGGRYNEQFF
TRBD2	TRBV4-1	many	TRBJ2-3	TGCGCCAGCAGCCAAGGAGTACTAGCGGGGGGGCCCGGTCCAGATACGCAGTATTTT	CASSQGVLAGGPGPDTQYF
-	TRBV24-1	-	TRBJ2-1	TGTGCCACCAGAGAGGGGGGGCAGTACAATGAGCAGTTCTTC	CATREGGQYNEQFF